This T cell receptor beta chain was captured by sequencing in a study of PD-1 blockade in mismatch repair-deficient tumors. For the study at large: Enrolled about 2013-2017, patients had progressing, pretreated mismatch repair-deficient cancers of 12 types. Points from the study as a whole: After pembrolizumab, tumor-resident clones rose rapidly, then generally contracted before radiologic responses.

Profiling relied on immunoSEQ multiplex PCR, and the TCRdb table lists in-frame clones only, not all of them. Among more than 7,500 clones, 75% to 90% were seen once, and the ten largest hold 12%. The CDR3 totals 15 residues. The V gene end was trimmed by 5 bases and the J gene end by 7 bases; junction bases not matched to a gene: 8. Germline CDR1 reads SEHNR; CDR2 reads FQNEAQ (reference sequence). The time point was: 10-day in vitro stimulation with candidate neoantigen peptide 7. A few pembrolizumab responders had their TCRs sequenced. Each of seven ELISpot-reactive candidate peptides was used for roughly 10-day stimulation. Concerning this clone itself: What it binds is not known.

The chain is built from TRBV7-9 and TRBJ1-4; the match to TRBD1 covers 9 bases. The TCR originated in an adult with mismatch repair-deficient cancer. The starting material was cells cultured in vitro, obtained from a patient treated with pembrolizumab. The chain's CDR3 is CASSTTGGAGEKLFF. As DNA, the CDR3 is TGTGCCAGCAGCACAACAGGGGGCGCCGGTGAAAAACTGTTTTTT.